Following are 26 T cell receptor beta chains from one sample sequenced in a study of OX40 agonist ivuxolimab in advanced cancers. Libraries were built with the immunoSEQ multiplex PCR assay. TCRdb stores this immuneACCESS table with in-frame sequences only. Part of the clones is absent; in the studies checked, under half of the shortfall reflects unresolved V genes, and no reason is known for the rest. Present in this sample are about 43,000 clones, 85% to 90% of which were seen just once. Over 9% of the sample is in the top ten clones. Sample: CD4+ or CD8+ T cells sorted from blood, taken in a trial of the OX40 agonist ivuxolimab. These receptors all come from an adult with an advanced solid tumor such as melanoma, head and neck, liver or kidney cancer.

The CDR3 DNA reads TGTGCCAGCAGTCCCCGCCCGGACGGCGCAGAGCAGTACTTC. Translated: CASSPRPDGAEQYF. This sequence joins TRBV27 and TRBJ2-7; the D is unclear. V was pared by 5 bases and J by 7 bases, with 18 bases between. The CDR3 runs to 14 residues. The germline V gene encodes CDR1 MNHEY and CDR2 SMNVEV (reference sequence).

This chain links TRBV7-3 with TRBJ2-7, with unresolved D. The germline V gene has CDR1 SGHTA and CDR2 FQGTGA. Trimming removed 6 bases from V and 2 bases from J, with 5 bases in between. The CDR3 sequence is 11 residues long. The CDR3 sequence: CASSLTYEQYF. CDR3 DNA: TGTGCCAGCAGTCTTACCTACGAGCAGTACTTC.

V and J are TRBV18 and TRBJ2-1; 9 bases fit TRBD1. Germline V CDR1 and CDR2: KGHSH, LQKENI. The trim removed 5 bases at V and 3 bases at J, leaving 5 bases unmatched. The CDR3 sequence is 15 residues long. For the CDR3, the DNA is TGTGCCAGCTCAGAACAGGGGGCAATCTACAATGAGCAGTTCTTC. Translated, it gives CASSEQGAIYNEQFF.

The chain couples TRBV4-3 to TRBJ1-1; TRBD1 is a possible D gene (5 bases). The CDR3 consists of 14 residues. Between the trimmed V and J ends, which lost 1 base and 5 bases, there was a span of 11 bases. Germline CDR1 and CDR2: LGHNA and YSLEER. The chain's CDR3 is CASSQVRGVTEAFF. The CDR3 bases are TGCGCCAGCAGCCAAGTTCGGGGGGTTACTGAAGCTTTCTTT.

This clone appeared a single time. The chain employs TRBV30 and TRBJ2-2; 10 bases are shared with TRBD2. The germline gives CDR1 GTSNPN, CDR2 SVGIG (reference sequence). Unmatched junction bases numbered 4, after V lost 0 bases and J lost 6 bases. The CDR3 sequence is 15 residues long. The CDR3 reads CAWSVPSGGSGELFF. The CDR3 DNA follows: TGTGCCTGGAGTGTCCCTAGCGGGGGTTCCGGGGAGCTGTTTTTT.

The chain recombines TRBV7-2 with TRBJ2-1, with 7 nucleotides matching TRBD1. The CDR3 is 15 residues long. Germline V gene data show CDR1 as SGHTA and CDR2 as FQGNSA. The junction had 2 bases not matched to a gene; V was cut back by 1 base and J by 2 bases. CDR3 protein: CASSLGQGAYNEQFF. DNA for the CDR3: TGTGCCAGCAGCTTAGGTCAGGGGGCCTACAATGAGCAGTTCTTC.

The gene calls are TRBV4-1 and TRBJ2-5, with D possibly called TRBD1 or TRBD2 (5 bases each). The CDR3 runs to 14 residues. Trimming removed 3 bases from V and 5 bases from J, with 13 bases in between. CDR1 and CDR2 from the germline V gene are MGHRA and YSYEKL. This CDR3 is CASSQRRGRETQYF. CDR3 sequence (DNA): TGCGCCAGCAGCCAGCGACGGGGCCGGGAGACCCAGTACTTC.

The chain employs TRBV7-6 and TRBJ2-3, with D hard to call. V lost 3 bases and J lost 5, with 18 bases in between. CDR1 and CDR2 from the germline V gene are SGHVS and FNYEAQ. This CDR3 contains 16 residues. The CDR3 sequence: CASSLRTGSDLDTQYF. CDR3 bases: TGTGCCAGCAGCTTGAGGACGGGTTCCGACCTAGATACGCAGTATTTT.

The J gene is TRBJ1-6, the V gene TRBV5-1; 8 nucleotides agree with TRBD1. This CDR3 is 15 amino acids long. Germline CDR1 and CDR2: SGHRS and YFSETQ. J gave up 7 bases and V 0 bases, and 3 bases lay outside the gene matches. CDR3 in DNA: TGCGCCAGCAGCTTGGACAGGGGGTTGAATTCACCCCTCCACTTT. This gives the protein CASSLDRGLNSPLHF.

The chain employs TRBV27 and TRBJ1-3; no firm D call. CDR3 size: 16 residues. Germline CDR1 is MNHEY and CDR2 is SMNVEV (reference sequence). Trimming stripped 2 bases from V and 2 bases from J, with 13 bases between. As DNA, the CDR3 is TGTGCCAGCAGTTTACGCTGGCCCCCACCTGGAAACACCATATATTTT. Translated: CASSLRWPPPGNTIYF.

This clone was counted only a few times. The chain's CDR3 is CASSPPGGDTQYF. The CDR3 DNA follows: TGTGCCAGCAGCCCCCCGGGGGGGGATACGCAGTATTTT. The chain joins TRBV9 to TRBJ2-3, with TRBD2 identical over 8 bases. V was clipped by 4 bases and J by 6 bases; unmatched bases: 4. Germline-derived CDR1 and CDR2 are SGDLS and YYNGEE. This CDR3 spans 13 amino acids.

The chain has TRBV11-2 and TRBJ2-5; no reliable D call. Trimming took off 2 bases at V and 7 bases at J, with 14 bases between the two ends. The germline gives CDR1 SGHAT, CDR2 FQNNGV. The CDR3 is 14 residues long. The CDR3, as DNA: TGTGCCAGCAGCTTATCACCGGTTTCAGGGACCCAGTACTTC. This gives the protein CASSLSPVSGTQYF.

V gene TRBV5-1 combines with J gene TRBJ2-5; D may be TRBD2 (6 bases). The CDR3 length is 15 residues. Per germline, CDR1 SGHRS and CDR2 YFSETQ. The germline V and J ends were trimmed by 4 bases and 0 bases, with 13 bases remaining between them. This chain's CDR3 is CASSASGTHQETQYF. For the CDR3, the DNA is TGCGCCAGCAGCGCCTCCGGGACTCACCAAGAGACCCAGTACTTC.

V and J are TRBV5-6 and TRBJ2-7, with D maybe TRBD2 (5 bases). The CDR3 spans 12 residues. V gave up 3 bases and J gave up 7 bases, with 11 bases separating them. CDR1 and CDR2 (germline): SGHDT, YYEEEE. CDR3 residues: CASSWVTGEQYF. The CDR3 DNA reads as TGTGCCAGCAGCTGGGTGACGGGGGAGCAGTACTTC. Filled out from reference TRBV5-6 and TRBJ2-7, the complete variable domain reads DAGVTQSPTHLIKTRGQQVTLRCSPKSGHDTVSWYQQALGQGPQFIFQYYEEEERQRGNFPDRFSGHQFPNYSSELNVNALLLGDSALYLCASSWVTGEQYFGPGTRLTVT.

This chain links TRBV19 with TRBJ1-5; the match to TRBD1 covers 8 bases. CDR3 length equals 15 residues. Germline CDR1 LNHDA, CDR2 SQIVND (reference sequence). V lost 4 bases, J lost 6 bases, and 8 bases stayed unmatched. The CDR3 spells CASSRQGYLIQPQHF. CDR3 nucleotide sequence: TGTGCCAGTAGTAGACAGGGGTATTTGATTCAGCCCCAGCATTTT.

The chain joins TRBV27 to TRBJ1-4, with TRBD1 matching 9 bases. J gave up 3 bases and V 5 bases, and 4 bases lay outside the gene matches. The CDR3 covers 15 residues. Germline CDR1 is MNHEY and CDR2 is SMNVEV (reference sequence). For the CDR3, the DNA is TGTGCCAGCAGTCGACAGGGGGGGGCTAATGAAAAACTGTTTTTT. Its translation is CASSRQGGANEKLFF.

The chain uses TRBV7-9 and TRBJ2-3, with 7 positions matching TRBD2. The CDR3 runs 14 residues. CDR1 and CDR2 from the germline V gene are SEHNR and FQNEAQ (reference sequence). V was clipped by 4 bases and J by 2 bases; unmatched bases: 3. The CDR3 here is CASSYGTTTDTQYF. CDR3 DNA: TGTGCCAGCAGCTACGGGACTACCACAGATACGCAGTATTTT. The whole variable domain, remainder taken from reference TRBV7-9 and TRBJ2-3, is DTGVSQNPRHKITKRGQNVTFRCDPISEHNRLYWYRQTLGQGPEFLTYFQNEAQLEKSRLLSDRFSAERPKGSFSTLEIQRTEQGDSAMYLCASSYGTTTDTQYFGPGTRLTVL.

The chain recombines TRBV11-2 with TRBJ2-5; TRBD2 matches 7 bases. In germline, CDR1 is SGHAT, CDR2 FQNNGV. The CDR3 is made up of 16 amino acids. Unmatched junction bases numbered 8, after V lost 1 base and J lost 3 bases. This chain's CDR3 is CASSLGLREKEETQYF. The CDR3 region has the DNA TGTGCCAGCAGCTTAGGGTTGCGGGAGAAGGAAGAGACCCAGTACTTC.

The DNA for the CDR3 is TGCGCCAGCAGCTTGAACCCGACACCGTTAGCGGGAAACACCATATATTTT. Translated, it gives CASSLNPTPLAGNTIYF. The rearrangement links TRBV4-1 to TRBJ1-3, with D unresolved. CDR1 and CDR2 (germline): MGHRA, YSYEKL. The CDR3 is 17 residues long. The V gene lost 5 bases and the J gene lost 4 bases, with 21 bases spanning the gap.

This chain uses TRBV2 with TRBJ1-2; 8 bases align to TRBD1. CDR3 size: 14 residues. With V trimmed by 8 bases and J by 8 bases, 13 bases remained unmatched. Germline loops: CDR1 SNHLY, CDR2 FYNNEI. CDR3 sequence reads: CASPGTGAPEGYTF. In nucleotides, the CDR3 is TGTGCCAGCCCGGGGACAGGAGCTCCGGAGGGCTACACCTTC.

This chain uses TRBV5-4 with TRBJ1-2; 7 bases are a match to TRBD1. The CDR3 extends over 14 amino acids. V shed 5 bases, J shed 4 bases, and the junction held 8 bases outside the gene matches. CDR1 is SGHNT, CDR2 YYREEE, per germline (reference sequence). CDR3 sequence reads: CASRSQGSVYGYTF. CDR3 DNA: TGTGCCAGCAGATCACAGGGGTCGGTCTATGGCTACACCTTC.

V is TRBV29-1 and J is TRBJ1-5; a possible D gene is TRBD1 (5 bases). The length of the CDR3 is 14 residues. V lost 4 bases and J 0 bases, leaving 10 bases between the germline ends. The germline V gene encodes CDR1 SQVTM and CDR2 ANQGSEA. CDR3 DNA: TGCAGCGTTGGGGGCGGATATAGCAATCAGCCCCAGCATTTT. Translated: CSVGGGYSNQPQHF.

V gene TRBV28 combines with J gene TRBJ1-2; tentative D call: TRBD1 (5 bases). With 2 bases removed from V and 8 bases from J, the gap between germline ends came to 18 bases. From germline, CDR1 is MDHEN and CDR2 SYDVKM. The CDR3 sequence is 15 residues long. CDR3 sequence: CASSLGLEGRGGYTF. The CDR3 coding sequence is TGTGCCAGCAGTTTAGGGCTCGAGGGGCGCGGGGGCTACACCTTC.

V gene TRBV7-9 combines with J gene TRBJ1-2; D gene uncertain. CDR3 size: 13 residues. V was trimmed by 1 base and J by 5 bases, leaving 8 bases between them. CDR1 is SEHNR and CDR2 is FQNEAQ in the germline V gene (reference sequence). The CDR3 DNA reads as TGTGCCAGCAGCTTAGAAGTTCCTTATGGCTACACCTTC. This encodes CASSLEVPYGYTF.

The CDR3 here is CASSEGRDRNSPLHF. Here the CDR3 DNA reads TGTGCCAGCAGCGAAGGCCGGGACCGTAATTCACCCCTCCACTTT. The J gene is TRBJ1-6, the V gene TRBV21-1. TRBV21-1 is a recognized pseudogene. The CDR3 covers 15 residues.

J is TRBJ1-2 and V is TRBV5-6; perhaps TRBD1 as D (5 bases). With 1 base removed from V and 2 bases from J, the gap between germline ends came to 12 bases. The CDR3 has 15 residues. The V gene's germline CDR1 is SGHDT and CDR2 YYEEEE. This CDR3 is CASSLRGIENYGYTF. DNA of the CDR3: TGTGCCAGCAGCTTGCGGGGGATAGAAAACTATGGCTACACCTTC.